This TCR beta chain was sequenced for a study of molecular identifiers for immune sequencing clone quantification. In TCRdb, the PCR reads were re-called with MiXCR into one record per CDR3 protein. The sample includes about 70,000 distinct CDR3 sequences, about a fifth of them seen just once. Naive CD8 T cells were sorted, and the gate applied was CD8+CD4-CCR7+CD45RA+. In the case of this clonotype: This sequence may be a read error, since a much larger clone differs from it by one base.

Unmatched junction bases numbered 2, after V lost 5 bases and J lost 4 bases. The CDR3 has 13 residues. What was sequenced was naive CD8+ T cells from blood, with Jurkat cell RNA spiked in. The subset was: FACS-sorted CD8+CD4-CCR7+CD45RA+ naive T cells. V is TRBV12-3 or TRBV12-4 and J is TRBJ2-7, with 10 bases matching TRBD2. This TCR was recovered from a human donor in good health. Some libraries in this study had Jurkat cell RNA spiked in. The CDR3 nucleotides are TGTGCCAGCAGTCTTAGCGGGAGGTACGAGCAGTACTTC. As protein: CASSLSGRYEQYF.